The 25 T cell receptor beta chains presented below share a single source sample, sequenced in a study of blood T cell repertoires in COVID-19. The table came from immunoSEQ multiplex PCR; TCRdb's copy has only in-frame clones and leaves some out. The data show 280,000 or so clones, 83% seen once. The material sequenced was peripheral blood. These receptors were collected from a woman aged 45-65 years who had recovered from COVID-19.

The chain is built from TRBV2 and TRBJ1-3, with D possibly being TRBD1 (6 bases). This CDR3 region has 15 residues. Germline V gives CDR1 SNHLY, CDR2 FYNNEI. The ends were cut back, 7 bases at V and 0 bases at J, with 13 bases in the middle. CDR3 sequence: CASTLDSPSGNTIYF. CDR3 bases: TGTGCCAGCACCCTGGACAGTCCCTCTGGAAACACCATATATTTT.

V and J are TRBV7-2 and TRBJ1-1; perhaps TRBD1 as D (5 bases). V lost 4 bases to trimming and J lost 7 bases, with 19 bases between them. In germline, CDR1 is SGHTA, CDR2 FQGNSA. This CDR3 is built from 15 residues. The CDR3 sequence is CASSSYTGVVGEAFF. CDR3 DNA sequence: TGTGCCAGCAGCTCTTACACGGGGGTTGTGGGTGAAGCTTTCTTT.

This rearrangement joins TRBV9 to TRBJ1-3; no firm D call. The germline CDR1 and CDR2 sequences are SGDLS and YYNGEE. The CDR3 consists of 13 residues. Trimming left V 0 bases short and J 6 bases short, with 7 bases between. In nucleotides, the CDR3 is TGTGCCAGCAGCGTAGGGCAGTTAAACACCATATATTTT. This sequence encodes CASSVGQLNTIYF.

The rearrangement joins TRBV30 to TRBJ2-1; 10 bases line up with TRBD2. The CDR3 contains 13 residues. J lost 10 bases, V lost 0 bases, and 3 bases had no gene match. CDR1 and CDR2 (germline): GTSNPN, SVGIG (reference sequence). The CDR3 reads CAWSVFSGGEQFF. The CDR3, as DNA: TGTGCCTGGAGTGTCTTTAGCGGGGGGGAGCAGTTCTTC.

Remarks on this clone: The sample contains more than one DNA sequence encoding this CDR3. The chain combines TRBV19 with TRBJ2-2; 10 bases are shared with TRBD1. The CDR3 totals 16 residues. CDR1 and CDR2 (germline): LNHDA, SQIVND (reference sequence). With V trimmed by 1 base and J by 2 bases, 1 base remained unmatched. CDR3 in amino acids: CASSIGQGANTGELFF. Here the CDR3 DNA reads TGTGCCAGTAGTATAGGACAGGGGGCAAACACCGGGGAGCTGTTTTTT.

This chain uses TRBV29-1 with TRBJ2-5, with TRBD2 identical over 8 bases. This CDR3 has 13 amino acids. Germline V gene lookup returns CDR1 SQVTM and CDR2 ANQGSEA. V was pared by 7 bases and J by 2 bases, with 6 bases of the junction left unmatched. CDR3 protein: CSAQTSAQETQYF. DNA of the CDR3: TGCAGCGCCCAGACTAGCGCGCAAGAGACCCAGTACTTC. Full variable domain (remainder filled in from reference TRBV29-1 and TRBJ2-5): SAVISQKPSRDICQRGTSLTIQCQVDSQVTMMFWYRQQPGQSLTLIATANQGSEATYESGFVIDKFPISRPNLTFSTLTVSNMSPEDSSIYLCSAQTSAQETQYFGPGTRLLVL.

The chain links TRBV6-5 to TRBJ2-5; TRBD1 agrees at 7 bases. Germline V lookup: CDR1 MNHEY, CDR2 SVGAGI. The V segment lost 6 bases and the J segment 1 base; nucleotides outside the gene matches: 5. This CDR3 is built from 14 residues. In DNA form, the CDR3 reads TGTGCCAGCAGCCTGGACAGGATCCAAGAGACCCAGTACTTC. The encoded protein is CASSLDRIQETQYF.

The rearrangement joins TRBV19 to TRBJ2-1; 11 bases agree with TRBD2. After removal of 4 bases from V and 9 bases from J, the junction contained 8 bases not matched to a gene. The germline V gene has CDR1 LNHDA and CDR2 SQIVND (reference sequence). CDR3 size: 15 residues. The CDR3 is CASSSVAGGEGEQFF. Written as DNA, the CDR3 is TGTGCCAGTAGTAGCGTAGCGGGGGGGGAAGGTGAGCAGTTCTTC.

In DNA form, the CDR3 reads TGTGCCACCAGCAGAGATCCAGGGTCTAATGAAAAACTGTTTTTT. Protein sequence: CATSRDPGSNEKLFF. The gene calls are TRBV15 and TRBJ1-4; D perhaps matches TRBD1 (5 bases). Trimming left V 0 bases short and J 3 bases short, with 8 bases between. Looked up from germline, CDR1 is LNHNV and CDR2 is YYDKDF (reference sequence). The CDR3 is 15 amino acids. The whole variable domain, filled in from reference TRBV15 and TRBJ1-4, reads DAMVIQNPRYQVTQFGKPVTLSCSQTLNHNVMYWYQQKSSQAPKLLFHYYDKDFNNEADTPDNFQSRRPNTSFCFLDIRSPGLGDTAMYLCATSRDPGSNEKLFFGSGTQLSVL.

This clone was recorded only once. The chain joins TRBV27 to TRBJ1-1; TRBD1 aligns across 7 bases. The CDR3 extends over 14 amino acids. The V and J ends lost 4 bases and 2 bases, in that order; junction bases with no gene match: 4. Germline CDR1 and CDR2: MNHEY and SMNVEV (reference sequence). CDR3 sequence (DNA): TGTGCCAGCAGTTCAGGGGGGTCTAACACTGAAGCTTTCTTT. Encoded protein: CASSSGGSNTEAFF.

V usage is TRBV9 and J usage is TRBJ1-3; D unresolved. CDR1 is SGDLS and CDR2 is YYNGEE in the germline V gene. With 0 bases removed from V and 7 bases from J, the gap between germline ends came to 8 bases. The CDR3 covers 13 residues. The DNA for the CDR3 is TGTGCCAGCAGCGTAGGAAATGAGAACACCATATATTTT. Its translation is CASSVGNENTIYF.

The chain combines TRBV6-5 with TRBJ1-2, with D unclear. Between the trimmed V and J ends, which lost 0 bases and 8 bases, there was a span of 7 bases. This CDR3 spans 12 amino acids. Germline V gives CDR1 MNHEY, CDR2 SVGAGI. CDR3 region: CASSYSGRGYTF. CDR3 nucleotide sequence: TGTGCCAGCAGTTACTCTGGGAGGGGCTACACCTTC.

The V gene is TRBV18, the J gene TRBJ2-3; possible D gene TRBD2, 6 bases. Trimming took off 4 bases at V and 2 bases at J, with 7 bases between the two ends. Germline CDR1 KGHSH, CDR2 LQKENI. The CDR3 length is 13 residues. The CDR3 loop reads CASSRGLTDTQYF. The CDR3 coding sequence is TGTGCCAGCTCACGGGGACTCACAGATACGCAGTATTTT. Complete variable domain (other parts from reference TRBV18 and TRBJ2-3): NAGVMQNPRHLVRRRGQEARLRCSPMKGHSHVYWYRQLPEEGLKFMVYLQKENIIDESGMPKERFSAEFPKEGPSILRIQQVVRGDSAAYFCASSRGLTDTQYFGPGTRLTVL.

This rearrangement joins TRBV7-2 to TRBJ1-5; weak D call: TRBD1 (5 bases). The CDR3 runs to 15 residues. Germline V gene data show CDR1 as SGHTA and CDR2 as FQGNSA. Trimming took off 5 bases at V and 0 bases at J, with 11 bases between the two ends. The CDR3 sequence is CASSVDSYSNQPQHF. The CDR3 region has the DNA TGTGCCAGCAGCGTCGACAGCTATAGCAATCAGCCCCAGCATTTT.

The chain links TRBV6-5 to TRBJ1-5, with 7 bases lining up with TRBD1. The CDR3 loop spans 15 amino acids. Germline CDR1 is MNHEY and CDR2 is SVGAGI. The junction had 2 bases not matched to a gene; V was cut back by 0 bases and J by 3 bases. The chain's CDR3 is CASSYSGQYNQPQHF. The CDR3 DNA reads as TGTGCCAGCAGTTACTCGGGACAGTACAATCAGCCCCAGCATTTT.

CDR3 sequence reads: CASMVRLGFYETQYF. The CDR3 DNA follows: TGTGCCAGTATGGTCCGACTAGGTTTCTACGAGACCCAGTACTTC. The chain couples TRBV19 to TRBJ2-5; D may be TRBD2 (6 bases). The CDR3 is 15 amino acids. The germline CDR1 and CDR2 sequences are LNHDA and SQIVND (reference sequence). The V gene lost 7 bases and the J gene lost 5 bases, with 20 bases spanning the gap.

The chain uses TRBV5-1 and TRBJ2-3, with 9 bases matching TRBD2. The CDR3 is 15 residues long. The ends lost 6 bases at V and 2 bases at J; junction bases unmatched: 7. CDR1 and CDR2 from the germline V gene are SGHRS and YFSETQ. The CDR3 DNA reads TGCGCCAGCACCCCCAGCGGGAGGAACACAGATACGCAGTATTTT. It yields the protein CASTPSGRNTDTQYF.

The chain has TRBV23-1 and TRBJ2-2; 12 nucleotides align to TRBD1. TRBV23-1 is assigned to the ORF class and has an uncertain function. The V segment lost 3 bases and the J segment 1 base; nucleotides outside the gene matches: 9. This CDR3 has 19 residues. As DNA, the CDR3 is TGCGCCAGCAGTCAGCAGGGGACAGGGGGCTGTTGGAACACCGGGGAGCTGTTTTTT. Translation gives CASSQQGTGGCWNTGELFF.

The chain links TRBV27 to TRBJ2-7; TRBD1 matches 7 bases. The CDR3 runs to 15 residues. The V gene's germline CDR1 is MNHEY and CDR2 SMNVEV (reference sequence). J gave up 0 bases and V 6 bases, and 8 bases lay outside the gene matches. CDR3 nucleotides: TGTGCCAGCAGCAGTTCCAGGGGGAGCTCCTACGAGCAGTACTTC. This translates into CASSSSRGSSYEQYF.

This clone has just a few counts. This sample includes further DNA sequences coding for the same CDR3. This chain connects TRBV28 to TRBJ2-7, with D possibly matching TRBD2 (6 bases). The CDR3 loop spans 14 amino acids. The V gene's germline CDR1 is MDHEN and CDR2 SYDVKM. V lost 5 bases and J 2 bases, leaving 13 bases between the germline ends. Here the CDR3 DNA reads TGTGCCAGCAGTAGGGGAGGCAGCACCTACGAGCAGTACTTC. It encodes CASSRGGSTYEQYF.

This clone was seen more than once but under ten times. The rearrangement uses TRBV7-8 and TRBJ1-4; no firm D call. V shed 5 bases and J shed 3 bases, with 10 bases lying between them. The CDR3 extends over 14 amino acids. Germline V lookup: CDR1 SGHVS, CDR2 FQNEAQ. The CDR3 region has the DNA TGTGCCAGCAGCCCGCGACATGCTAATGAAAAACTGTTTTTT. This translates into CASSPRHANEKLFF.

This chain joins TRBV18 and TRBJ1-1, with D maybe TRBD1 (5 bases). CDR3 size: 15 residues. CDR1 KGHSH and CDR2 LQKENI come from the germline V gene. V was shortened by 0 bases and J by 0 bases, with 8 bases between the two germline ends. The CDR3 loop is CASSPPQGLNTEAFF. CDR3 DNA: TGTGCCAGCTCACCACCGCAGGGCTTGAACACTGAAGCTTTCTTT.

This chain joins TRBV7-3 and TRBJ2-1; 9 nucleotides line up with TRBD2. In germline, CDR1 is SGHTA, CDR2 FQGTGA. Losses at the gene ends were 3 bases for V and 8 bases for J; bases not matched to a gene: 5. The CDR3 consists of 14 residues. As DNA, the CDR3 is TGTGCCAGCAGCTTTAGCGGGAGTCGGGATGAGCAGTTCTTC. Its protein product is CASSFSGSRDEQFF.

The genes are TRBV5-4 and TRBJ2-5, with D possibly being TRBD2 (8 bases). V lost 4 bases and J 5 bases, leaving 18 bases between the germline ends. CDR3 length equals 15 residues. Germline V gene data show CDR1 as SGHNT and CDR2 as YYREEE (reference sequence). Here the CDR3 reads CASSRDSGSGETQYF. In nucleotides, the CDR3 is TGTGCCAGCAGCAGGGACAGCGGGAGTGGGGAGACCCAGTACTTC. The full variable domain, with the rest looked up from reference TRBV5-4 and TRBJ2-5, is ETGVTQSPTHLIKTRGQQVTLRCSSQSGHNTVSWYQQALGQGPQFIFQYYREEENGRGNFPPRFSGLQFPNYSSELNVNALELDDSALYLCASSRDSGSGETQYFGPGTRLLVL.

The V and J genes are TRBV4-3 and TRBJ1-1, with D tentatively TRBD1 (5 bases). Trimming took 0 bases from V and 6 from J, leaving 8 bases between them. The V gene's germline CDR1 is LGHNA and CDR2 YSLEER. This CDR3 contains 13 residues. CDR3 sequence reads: CASSQDAGAEAFF. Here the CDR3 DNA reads TGCGCCAGCAGCCAAGACGCGGGGGCTGAAGCTTTCTTT.